This section outlines one T cell receptor beta chain sequence together with its context. This entry is derived from a study of blood T cell repertoires in COVID-19. Across the whole study: Samples came from the United States, Italy and Spain, spanning acute and convalescent COVID-19. T cells, B-cell-depleted T cells, or PBMCs provided the cDNA or gDNA that served as material.

Between the trimmed V and J ends, which lost 2 bases and 1 base, there was a span of 5 bases. CDR3 length equals 13 residues. Germline V gene sequence: CDR1 LNHDA, CDR2 SQIVND (reference sequence). In the authors' methods: Amplification of reference gene primers was used by the study to estimate nucleated cell counts. The table came from immunoSEQ multiplex PCR; TCRdb's copy has only in-frame clones and leaves some out. That table furnishes V, J and clone size, whereas the DNA furnished D and trimming. The sample yields about 57,000 clones, roughly 85% seen once. The J gene is TRBJ1-1, the V gene TRBV19; D unresolved. The receptor comes from a human donor in a cohort sampled during active COVID-19. Specimen: peripheral blood. The CDR3 reads CASSIWANTEAFF. CDR3 in DNA: TGTGCCAGTAGTATATGGGCGAACACTGAAGCTTTCTTT.